These 16 T cell receptor beta chains were sequenced from one sample in a study of blood T cell repertoires in COVID-19. Profiled with immunoSEQ multiplex PCR; TCRdb holds only in-frame clones, not every one. The data show roughly 70,000 clones, with 85% to 90% seen just once and approximately 6.7% held by the top ten. The sequenced material came from peripheral blood. The source of these receptors is a woman of 80 years or more with active COVID-19.

The chain combines TRBV7-9 with TRBJ2-1; 9 bases line up with TRBD2. J lost 2 bases, V lost 7 bases, and 6 bases had no gene match. CDR3 length: 15 amino acids. From germline, CDR1 is SEHNR and CDR2 FQNEAQ (reference sequence). As DNA, the CDR3 is TGTGCCAGCAATAGGCGGGAGGGGGCCTACAATGAGCAGTTCTTC. Translation: CASNRREGAYNEQFF.

This chain joins TRBV7-8 and TRBJ2-1; the match to TRBD2 covers 11 bases. The CDR3 runs 20 residues. The ends lost 4 bases at V and 5 bases at J; junction bases unmatched: 19. The germline V gene has CDR1 SGHVS and CDR2 FQNEAQ. The CDR3 here is CASSSNPPVVAGGDHNEQFF. The CDR3 coding sequence is TGTGCCAGCAGCTCTAACCCCCCCGTGGTAGCGGGAGGGGACCACAATGAGCAGTTCTTC.

J is TRBJ2-3 and V is TRBV3-1 (or the pseudogene TRBV3-2), with 11 positions matching TRBD2. This CDR3 spans 16 amino acids. Germline loops: CDR1 LGHDT, CDR2 YNNKEL (reference sequence). J gave up 0 bases and V 2 bases, and 1 base lay outside the gene matches. This CDR3 reads CASSQLAGGSTDTQYF. CDR3 coding DNA: TGTGCCAGCAGCCAACTAGCGGGGGGCAGCACAGATACGCAGTATTTT.

The CDR3, as DNA: TGTGCCAGCAGTAACAGGGGACGGGGTCAGCCCCAGCATTTT. As protein: CASSNRGRGQPQHF. The chain combines TRBV6-5 with TRBJ1-5; 7 bases are a match to TRBD1. The CDR3 consists of 14 residues. V was pared by 5 bases and J by 6 bases, with 7 bases of the junction left unmatched. CDR1 is MNHEY, CDR2 SVGAGI, per germline.

On this clone itself: Other DNA sequences in the sample encode the same CDR3. This chain uses TRBV18 with TRBJ1-3; D is ambiguous. Trimming pared 3 bases from V and 0 bases from J, leaving 9 bases between. The germline V gene has CDR1 KGHSH and CDR2 LQKENI. The CDR3 is 15 amino acids. The CDR3 loop is CASSPAANSGNTIYF. The CDR3 DNA is TGTGCCAGCTCACCGGCGGCGAACTCTGGAAACACCATATATTTT.

This clone was found once. The V call is TRBV25-1, the J call TRBJ2-7; 8 nucleotides line up with TRBD2. The length of the CDR3 is 15 residues. V dropped 3 bases and J dropped 5; count of bases not matched to a gene: 9. CDR1 and CDR2 (germline): MGHDK, SYGVNS. The CDR3 nucleotides are TGTGCCAGCAGTGATCCCTCGGGGGGGGTCGACGAGCAGTACTTC. It yields the protein CASSDPSGGVDEQYF.

This chain links TRBV29-1 with TRBJ2-1; tentatively, D is TRBD1 (5 bases). Germline-derived CDR1 and CDR2 are SQVTM and ANQGSEA. This CDR3 has 15 amino acids. Trimming removed 7 bases at V and 0 bases at J, with 16 bases between. The CDR3 sequence is CSAPQGLSSYNEQFF. The CDR3 DNA sequence: TGCAGCGCGCCGCAGGGTTTAAGCTCCTACAATGAGCAGTTCTTC.

V gene TRBV5-4 combines with J gene TRBJ2-7; tentatively, D is TRBD2 (5 bases). The germline V gene has CDR1 SGHNT and CDR2 YYREEE (reference sequence). V gave up 4 bases and J gave up 5 bases, with 25 bases separating them. The CDR3 length is 17 residues. CDR3 nucleotides: TGTGCCAGCAGCCGTGGGCCATGGGGTCCGATCGGGAACGAGCAGTACTTC. Its protein product is CASSRGPWGPIGNEQYF.

The genes are TRBV18 and TRBJ2-3; 7 nucleotides line up with TRBD2. Germline lookup yields CDR1 KGHSH and CDR2 LQKENI. Unmatched junction bases numbered 6, after V lost 5 bases and J lost 1 base. This CDR3 is 15 amino acids long. CDR3 in amino acids: CASSSRDYRTDTQYF. CDR3 DNA: TGTGCCAGCTCATCCCGGGACTACCGCACAGATACGCAGTATTTT. Full variable domain (outside the CDR3, taken from reference TRBV18 and TRBJ2-3): NAGVMQNPRHLVRRRGQEARLRCSPMKGHSHVYWYRQLPEEGLKFMVYLQKENIIDESGMPKERFSAEFPKEGPSILRIQQVVRGDSAAYFCASSSRDYRTDTQYFGPGTRLTVL.

This clone was seen a single time. The rearrangement uses TRBV24-1 and TRBJ2-1, with TRBD1 matching 9 bases. CDR3 length: 17 amino acids. Germline V gene sequence: CDR1 KGHDR, CDR2 SFDVKD. J lost 0 bases, V lost 3 bases, and 5 bases had no gene match. This CDR3 is CATSDRDRASSYNEQFF. CDR3 coding DNA: TGTGCCACCAGTGATCGGGACAGGGCGAGCTCCTACAATGAGCAGTTCTTC.

This chain uses TRBV12-5 with TRBJ2-1; D may be TRBD1 (6 bases). Per the germline V gene, CDR1 is LGHNT and CDR2 is FRNRAP. This CDR3 region has 15 residues. The ends were cut back, 1 base at V and 4 bases at J, with 11 bases in the middle. In nucleotides, the CDR3 is TGTGCTAGTGGTTTGGACAGGGTAACTTACAATGAGCAGTTCTTC. Protein product: CASGLDRVTYNEQFF.

This rearrangement joins TRBV9 to TRBJ1-2, with a possible D match to TRBD1 (6 bases). The CDR3 loop spans 13 amino acids. Germline CDR1 reads SGDLS; CDR2 reads YYNGEE. Trimming shortened V by 7 bases and J by 0 bases, and 10 bases separated the two germline ends. The CDR3: CASGHRANYGYTF. The CDR3 region has the DNA TGTGCCAGCGGACACAGGGCTAACTATGGCTACACCTTC. Drawing the rest from reference TRBV9 and TRBJ1-2, the complete variable domain is DSGVTQTPKHLITATGQRVTLRCSPRSGDLSVYWYQQSLDQGLQFLIQYYNGEERAKGNILERFSAQQFPDLHSELNLSSLELGDSALYFCASGHRANYGYTFGSGTRLTVV.

This chain uses TRBV3-1 (or the pseudogene TRBV3-2) with TRBJ2-3; no clear D gene. V gave up 4 bases and J gave up 2 bases, with 7 bases separating them. Germline V lookup: CDR1 LGHDT, CDR2 YNNKEL (reference sequence). The CDR3 runs to 13 residues. CDR3 DNA: TGTGCCAGCAGCCGGGCCTCCACAGATACGCAGTATTTT. This gives the protein CASSRASTDTQYF.

This clone was seen once. The rearrangement joins TRBV28 to TRBJ1-3; no clear D gene. The CDR3 has 16 residues. The germline CDR1 and CDR2 sequences are MDHEN and SYDVKM. V lost 3 bases and J 0 bases, leaving 12 bases between the germline ends. The chain's CDR3 is CASSFAFSDSGNTIYF. The CDR3 DNA is TGTGCCAGCAGTTTCGCGTTCTCTGACTCTGGAAACACCATATATTTT.

The genes are TRBV21-1 and TRBJ2-6; the DNA was not compared with TRBD1, the D call given in the table. TRBV21-1 is a listed pseudogene. The CDR3 has 20 residues. The CDR3 here is CASSKGGDREVPWGANVLTF. CDR3 sequence (DNA): TGTGCCAGCAGCAAAGGCGGGGACAGGGAGGTACCCTGGGGGGCCAACGTCCTGACTTTC.

The CDR3 loop is CASSHIWTSADLNTGELFF. The CDR3 region has the DNA TGTGCCAGCAGCCATATTTGGACGTCAGCGGACCTGAACACCGGGGAGCTGTTTTTT. The rearrangement links TRBV3-1 (or the pseudogene TRBV3-2) to TRBJ2-2; D may be TRBD2 (5 bases). The CDR3 extends over 19 amino acids. Germline V gene data show CDR1 as LGHDT and CDR2 as YNNKEL (reference sequence). The V gene lost 3 bases and the J gene lost 1 base, with 21 bases spanning the gap.